Listed here are 11 T cell receptor beta chains from one sample, sequenced in a study of cytomegalovirus exposure and HLA in healthy donors. A multiplex PCR was run with 60 Vbeta primers and 13 Jbeta primers. Clones were read by immunoSEQ multiplex PCR, and TCRdb kept only the in-frame ones, dropping some. The sample lists about 260,000 clones; 84% were seen once. Sequencing used PBMCs. Source of these receptors: a woman between 40 and 50 years old in good health and CMV-seropositive.

This CDR3 is CASSRTGAKNIQYF. CDR3 DNA sequence: TGTGCCAGCAGTCGGACAGGGGCCAAAAACATTCAGTACTTC. The chain is built from TRBV5-4 and TRBJ2-4; TRBD1 matches at 8 bases. Germline loops: CDR1 SGHNT, CDR2 YYREEE (reference sequence). CDR3 length: 14 amino acids. V dropped 5 bases and J dropped 1; count of bases not matched to a gene: 2.

This sequence joins TRBV28 and TRBJ2-7, with D perhaps matching TRBD2 (6 bases). V gave up 2 bases and J gave up 2 bases, with 13 bases separating them. This CDR3 has 15 residues. CDR1 MDHEN and CDR2 SYDVKM come from the germline V gene. The CDR3 DNA is TGTGCCAGCAGTTTAAGTCAGGGACTGGCCTACGAGCAGTACTTC. It encodes CASSLSQGLAYEQYF.

This rearrangement joins TRBV19 to TRBJ1-1; no firm D call. This CDR3 region has 11 residues. Germline CDR1 reads LNHDA; CDR2 reads SQIVND (reference sequence). With 8 bases removed from V and 4 bases from J, the gap between germline ends came to 8 bases. The CDR3 loop is CASRRGTEAFF. The CDR3, as DNA: TGTGCCAGTCGTCGGGGCACTGAAGCTTTCTTT.

The rearrangement uses TRBV19 and TRBJ1-2; maybe TRBD1 (6 bases). Germline V gives CDR1 LNHDA, CDR2 SQIVND (reference sequence). This CDR3 is built from 13 residues. V gave up 1 base and J gave up 8 bases, with 11 bases separating them. The CDR3 is CASSIVQGYGYTF. CDR3 DNA sequence: TGTGCCAGTAGTATAGTGCAGGGGTACGGCTACACCTTC.

The chain carries TRBV6-1 and TRBJ2-7, with 7 bases fitting TRBD1. Germline CDR1 MNHNS, CDR2 SASEGT. The CDR3 extends over 15 amino acids. Trimming removed 5 bases from V and 0 bases from J; junction bases left unmatched: 7. The CDR3 nucleotides are TGTGCCAGCAGTAAAGACAGGGACCGCTCCTACGAGCAGTACTTC. Amino acids: CASSKDRDRSYEQYF.

The genes are TRBV11-2 and TRBJ2-7; 14 bases align to TRBD2. The CDR3 is made up of 18 amino acids. Germline CDR1 reads SGHAT; CDR2 reads FQNNGV. Trimming at V came to 0 bases and at J to 3 bases, leaving 7 bases not matched to a gene. The CDR3 reads CASSLDLGTSGSLYEQYF. CDR3 DNA sequence: TGTGCCAGCAGCTTAGATCTAGGGACTAGCGGGAGCCTCTACGAGCAGTACTTC. Full variable domain (outside the CDR3, taken from reference TRBV11-2 and TRBJ2-7): EAGVAQSPRYKIIEKRQSVAFWCNPISGHATLYWYQQILGQGPKLLIQFQNNGVVDDSQLPKDRFSAERLKGVDSTLKIQPAKLEDSAVYLCASSLDLGTSGSLYEQYFGPGTRLTVT.

The chain has TRBV21-1 and TRBJ2-2; the table assigns TRBD1, which was not confirmed against the DNA. TRBV21-1 is a listed pseudogene. The CDR3 covers 15 residues. For the CDR3, the DNA is TGTGCCAGCAGCAAATGTGGGGCATACACCGGGGAGCTGTTTTTT. Translating gives CASSKCGAYTGELFF.

This clone was found a few times. V gene TRBV11-2 combines with J gene TRBJ2-2, with a weak D call TRBD2 (6 bases). The CDR3 has 15 residues. Per the germline V gene, CDR1 is SGHAT and CDR2 is FQNNGV. Trimming left V 5 bases short and J 0 bases short, with 10 bases between. CDR3 protein: CASSPGLPNTGELFF. The CDR3 DNA follows: TGTGCCAGCAGCCCCGGACTACCGAACACCGGGGAGCTGTTTTTT.

V and J are TRBV5-4 and TRBJ2-2, with 8 nucleotides matching TRBD2. CDR1 and CDR2 (germline): SGHNT, YYREEE (reference sequence). The length of the CDR3 is 16 residues. V shed 0 bases, J shed 3 bases, and the junction held 4 bases outside the gene matches. In DNA form, the CDR3 reads TGTGCCAGCAGCTTGGACGGGAGGGTTGACACCGGGGAGCTGTTTTTT. This encodes CASSLDGRVDTGELFF.

This clone is a singleton in its sample. CDR3: CASVRKGTGQETQYF. The CDR3, as DNA: TGTGCCAGCGTAAGGAAGGGGACAGGACAAGAGACCCAGTACTTC. The chain employs TRBV27 and TRBJ2-5, with 8 bases matching TRBD1. After removal of 8 bases from V and 2 bases from J, the junction contained 10 bases not matched to a gene. The CDR3 sequence is 15 residues long. Germline CDR1 is MNHEY and CDR2 is SMNVEV (reference sequence).

By share of the sample, this clone is large. This rearrangement joins TRBV4-3 to TRBJ2-1; 10 bases map to TRBD2. The CDR3 spans 16 residues. CDR1 is LGHNA, CDR2 YSLEER, per germline. J gave up 0 bases and V 1 base, and 0 bases lay outside the gene matches. The CDR3 nucleotides are TGCGCCAGCAGCCAAGGACTAGCGGGCTCCTACAATGAGCAGTTCTTC. Translating it yields CASSQGLAGSYNEQFF.